This T cell receptor (beta chain) was recovered during a study of T cells after yellow fever vaccination. This CDR3 has 15 amino acids. V trimming: 4 bases; J trimming: 1 base; junction bases outside the gene matches: 7. The germline V gene has CDR1 DFQATT and CDR2 SNEGSKA (reference sequence). Worth noting for this clonotype: Its antigen is not known.

Study results and limitations: Clonotypes shared by both compartments, CD4 and CD8, made up a small share. Most primary-vaccination clones reappeared after the booster (approximately 95% CD4, around 88% CD8). The study found a weaker secondary response that peaked faster, day 5 versus 15.

Researchers made TCR cDNA using 5'RACE template switching, and this step added a universal primer site and UMIs. TCRdb re-derived calls from the 5' RACE reads in MiXCR, one entry per CDR3 protein. The sample shows hundreds of thousands of distinct CDR3 sequences, 15% to 20% of them seen only once. This TCR was recovered from a man aged 25 to 45 who received the YFV17D yellow fever vaccine. This rearrangement joins TRBV20-1 to TRBJ2-3; 8 bases are a match to TRBD1. The sample consisted of PBMCs, taken 15 days after the yellow fever booster vaccination. This CDR3 reads CSATRTGWGTDTQYF. DNA of the CDR3: TGCAGTGCTACCCGGACAGGGTGGGGCACAGATACGCAGTATTTT.